One sample yielded the 32 T cell receptor beta chains listed below, sequenced in a study of sequential checkpoint blockade in melanoma. Indicated treatment: randomized to nivolumab then ipilimumab (arm A) or the reverse (arm B). Libraries were prepared by immunoSEQ multiplex PCR; TCRdb keeps only in-frame clonotypes and omits some of them. The sample contains about 1,400 clones, 23% of which appear only once. The source was tumor tissue (inferred from file names), collected from a patient given nivolumab and ipilimumab in sequence. Every receptor here comes from a human donor with melanoma.

The genes are TRBV28 and TRBJ1-1, with 7 bases fitting TRBD1. V shed 5 bases, J shed 12 bases, and the junction held 12 bases outside the gene matches. Germline assignment: CDR1 MDHEN and CDR2 SYDVKM. This CDR3 has 13 amino acids. CDR3 amino acids: CASSKTGFPSTFF. CDR3 in DNA: TGTGCCAGCAGTAAGACAGGGTTTCCTTCGACTTTCTTT. Full variable domain (remainder filled in from reference TRBV28 and TRBJ1-1): DVKVTQSSRYLVKRTGEKVFLECVQDMDHENMFWYRQDPGLGLRLIYFSYDVKMKEKGDIPEGYSVSREKKERFSLILESASTNQTSMYLCASSKTGFPSTFFGQGTRLTVV.

This clone was found once. V and J are TRBV14 and TRBJ1-2, with D tentatively TRBD1 (5 bases). The CDR3 contains 15 residues. Trimming pared 1 base from V and 4 bases from J, leaving 13 bases between. The V gene's germline CDR1 is SGHDN and CDR2 FVKESK. CDR3 sequence reads: CASSQAGTVLYGYTF. The CDR3 region has the DNA TGTGCCAGCAGCCAAGCCGGGACGGTACTCTATGGCTACACCTTC.

V usage is TRBV30 and J usage is TRBJ2-5; D tentatively reads TRBD1 or TRBD2 (5 bases each). Germline assignment: CDR1 GTSNPN and CDR2 SVGIG (reference sequence). The CDR3 has 12 residues. The V end was cut by 2 bases, the J end by 4 bases, with 8 bases between. The CDR3 region is CAWSQRGETQYF. CDR3 in DNA: TGTGCCTGGAGTCAGAGGGGAGAGACCCAGTACTTC.

This clone was seen many times. V gene TRBV7-6 combines with J gene TRBJ1-6; D is uncertain. Trimming removed 5 bases at V and 3 bases at J, with 8 bases between. Germline V CDR1 and CDR2: SGHVS, FNYEAQ. This CDR3 has 14 residues. In nucleotides, the CDR3 is TGTGCCAGCAGCCCCGGGGTCTATAATTCACCCCTCCACTTT. This sequence encodes CASSPGVYNSPLHF.

This clone is medium-sized within its sample. The genes are TRBV11-3 and TRBJ2-5; possibly TRBD2 for D (6 bases). Germline V gene data show CDR1 as SGHNT and CDR2 as YENEEA. This CDR3 comprises 14 residues. The V end was cut by 5 bases, the J end by 2 bases, with 12 bases between. The CDR3 DNA sequence: TGTGCCAGCAGCATACTCGGGAGTCAAGAGACCCAGTACTTC. It specifies CASSILGSQETQYF.

In this sample, this clone is medium-sized. The chain links TRBV11-3 to TRBJ2-7; D is unclear. CDR3 length: 14 amino acids. Germline lookup yields CDR1 SGHNT and CDR2 YENEEA. Trimming pared 3 bases from V and 6 bases from J, leaving 15 bases between. In nucleotides, the CDR3 is TGTGCCAGCAGCTTTGGTAGACATAAGGCCGAGCAGTACTTC. This encodes CASSFGRHKAEQYF. The full variable domain, with the rest looked up from reference TRBV11-3 and TRBJ2-7, is EAGVVQSPRYKIIEKKQPVAFWCNPISGHNTLYWYLQNLGQGPELLIRYENEEAVDDSQLPKDRFSAERLKGVDSTLKIQPAELGDSAVYLCASSFGRHKAEQYFGPGTRLTVT.

This clone is classed as medium-sized. The chain recombines TRBV11-3 with TRBJ2-7; 7 bases fit TRBD1. V shed 1 base and J 3 bases; nucleotides not matched to a gene: 6. Germline CDR1 is SGHNT and CDR2 is YENEEA. This CDR3 is built from 15 residues. The CDR3 sequence is CASSLGGTVFYEQYF. The CDR3 bases are TGTGCCAGCAGCTTAGGTGGGACAGTGTTCTACGAGCAGTACTTC.

The chain combines TRBV19 with TRBJ2-2; perhaps TRBD1 as D (6 bases). CDR1 and CDR2 (germline): LNHDA, SQIVND (reference sequence). The CDR3 covers 15 residues. With 5 bases removed from V and 4 bases from J, the gap between germline ends came to 14 bases. Here the CDR3 DNA reads TGTGCCAGTAGTCCCCAGGGGCGCGGCACCGGGGAGCTGTTTTTT. This codes for CASSPQGRGTGELFF.

Sample share makes this clone medium-sized. This chain uses TRBV4-1 with TRBJ2-1; 7 bases agree with TRBD2. With 0 bases clipped from V and 5 bases from J, the junction kept 7 bases outside the gene matches. The CDR3 runs 16 residues. CDR1 and CDR2 (germline): MGHRA, YSYEKL. The CDR3 DNA reads TGCGCCAGCAGCCAAGAGTTAGGGCTAGCGGACAATGAGCAGTTCTTC. This encodes CASSQELGLADNEQFF.

This chain connects TRBV6-8 to TRBJ1-2; possibly TRBD1 for D (6 bases). CDR3 length: 15 amino acids. Germline V gene data show CDR1 as MNHGY and CDR2 as SAAAGT. V lost 6 bases and J lost 8, with 22 bases in between. Written as DNA, the CDR3 is TGTGCCAGCAGGAGGTACAGGGACCTAAAAGGCGGCTACACCTTC. Residues: CASRRYRDLKGGYTF.

This clone was seen only a few times. The rearrangement joins TRBV11-3 to TRBJ2-1, with TRBD1 identical over 7 bases. This CDR3 is built from 18 residues. Trimming took 2 bases from V and 5 from J; bases not matched to a gene: 15. CDR1 is SGHNT and CDR2 is YENEEA in the germline V gene. Here the CDR3 reads CASSLSTGKASADNEQFF. CDR3 sequence (DNA): TGTGCCAGCAGCTTATCGACAGGGAAGGCTTCTGCGGACAATGAGCAGTTCTTC.

This chain uses TRBV6-8 with TRBJ1-1, with TRBD1 identical over 7 bases. The J segment lost 0 bases and the V segment lost 6 bases, leaving 4 bases of the junction unmatched. Germline CDR1 and CDR2: MNHGY and SAAAGT. The CDR3 extends over 14 amino acids. In DNA, the CDR3 is TGTGCCAGCAGGTTTCAGGGGGTGAACACTGAAGCTTTCTTT. Translated: CASRFQGVNTEAFF.

V usage is TRBV6-8 and J usage is TRBJ2-7; D is unclear. Germline V gene lookup returns CDR1 MNHGY and CDR2 SAAAGT. This CDR3 has 15 residues. The germline V and J ends were trimmed by 6 bases and 0 bases, with 15 bases remaining between them. CDR3 region: CASSTLWGSSYEQYF. CDR3 sequence (DNA): TGTGCCAGCAGCACCTTGTGGGGAAGCTCCTACGAGCAGTACTTC.

This clone is classed as medium-sized. The chain is built from TRBV11-3 and TRBJ2-3; 8 bases map to TRBD2. The CDR3 totals 15 residues. V shed 3 bases, J shed 6 bases, and the junction held 8 bases outside the gene matches. Germline V gives CDR1 SGHNT, CDR2 YENEEA. CDR3 protein: CASSLGLGGMDTQYF. CDR3 nucleotide sequence: TGTGCCAGCAGCTTGGGACTAGGCGGTATGGATACGCAGTATTTT.

The gene calls are TRBV19 and TRBJ1-2; D is perhaps TRBD1 (5 bases). V gave up 3 bases and J gave up 5 bases, with 19 bases separating them. The CDR3 runs 16 residues. From germline, CDR1 is LNHDA and CDR2 SQIVND (reference sequence). Here the CDR3 reads CASSIPTAGASYGYTF. In DNA form, the CDR3 reads TGTGCCAGTAGTATCCCGACAGCAGGAGCTTCTTATGGCTACACCTTC.

This clone was recorded a few times. The chain combines TRBV18 with TRBJ1-4; 7 positions match TRBD1. The CDR3 loop spans 14 amino acids. The ends lost 4 bases at V and 8 bases at J; junction bases unmatched: 7. Germline lookup yields CDR1 KGHSH and CDR2 LQKENI. The CDR3, as DNA: TGTGCCAGCTCACTGAGACAGGGCTACGAAAAACTGTTTTTT. Translation: CASSLRQGYEKLFF.

Relative to its sample, this clone is medium-sized (0.01 to 0.1%). The CDR3 DNA sequence: TGTGCCAGCAGCCGTACAGGGAATAATTCACCCCTCCACTTT. This gives the protein CASSRTGNNSPLHF. The chain employs TRBV11-3 and TRBJ1-6; D is perhaps TRBD1 (6 bases). Trimming shortened V by 5 bases and J by 5 bases, and 10 bases separated the two germline ends. The CDR3 is made up of 14 amino acids. In germline, CDR1 is SGHNT, CDR2 YENEEA. The variable domain in full, completed from reference TRBV11-3 and TRBJ1-6, reads EAGVVQSPRYKIIEKKQPVAFWCNPISGHNTLYWYLQNLGQGPELLIRYENEEAVDDSQLPKDRFSAERLKGVDSTLKIQPAELGDSAVYLCASSRTGNNSPLHFGNGTRLTVT.

This clone showed up just a few times. V is TRBV15 and J is TRBJ1-1; 7 nucleotides agree with TRBD1. The CDR3 sequence is 16 residues long. The junction had 5 bases not matched to a gene; V was cut back by 0 bases and J by 1 base. CDR1 LNHNV and CDR2 YYDKDF come from the germline V gene (reference sequence). Written as DNA, the CDR3 is TGTGCCACCAGCAGAGATGGGACAGCCCAGAACACTGAAGCTTTCTTT. Its translation: CATSRDGTAQNTEAFF. The variable domain in full, completed from reference TRBV15 and TRBJ1-1, reads DAMVIQNPRYQVTQFGKPVTLSCSQTLNHNVMYWYQQKSSQAPKLLFHYYDKDFNNEADTPDNFQSRRPNTSFCFLDIRSPGLGDTAMYLCATSRDGTAQNTEAFFGQGTRLTVV.

For the CDR3, the DNA is TGTGCCAGCAGCCAAGCGGGGGGGAGGCGCGGCAAAAACATTCAGTACTTC. As protein: CASSQAGGRRGKNIQYF. The chain employs TRBV14 and TRBJ2-4, with 8 bases fitting TRBD2. CDR3 length: 17 amino acids. V was pared by 1 base and J by 3 bases, with 8 bases of the junction left unmatched. Germline V gives CDR1 SGHDN, CDR2 FVKESK.

The V and J genes are TRBV30 and TRBJ2-7; no firm D call. Germline assignment: CDR1 GTSNPN and CDR2 SVGIG (reference sequence). This CDR3 contains 11 residues. The ends were cut back, 2 bases at V and 6 bases at J, with 8 bases in the middle. The CDR3 here is CAWSWGSEQYF. CDR3 DNA: TGTGCCTGGAGTTGGGGATCCGAGCAGTACTTC.

This chain connects TRBV6-8 to TRBJ2-1, with D perhaps matching TRBD1 (6 bases). This CDR3 region has 16 residues. Germline V gene lookup returns CDR1 MNHGY and CDR2 SAAAGT. The germline V and J ends were trimmed by 6 bases and 6 bases, with 21 bases remaining between them. CDR3 sequence reads: CASRKLSSGAFNEQFF. Here the CDR3 DNA reads TGTGCCAGCAGGAAGCTGTCGTCAGGGGCTTTCAATGAGCAGTTCTTC.

This clone is medium-sized (0.01 to 0.1%) within its sample. The chain carries TRBV11-3 and TRBJ2-3, with a weak D call TRBD1 (7 bases). Germline V gene sequence: CDR1 SGHNT, CDR2 YENEEA. The V and J ends lost 5 bases and 6 bases respectively, with 15 bases between them. The CDR3 runs 14 residues. CDR3 residues: CASSRQGGTDTQYF. The DNA for the CDR3 is TGTGCCAGCAGCAGACAGGGAGGTACGGATACGCAGTATTTT.

The J gene is TRBJ2-3, the V gene TRBV6-8; D uncertain. V was pared by 7 bases and J by 2 bases, with 16 bases between. In germline, CDR1 is MNHGY, CDR2 SAAAGT. CDR3 length equals 15 residues. The CDR3 DNA reads as TGTGCCAGCACCCCTTTGGCCCATCCCACAGATACGCAGTATTTT. Protein product: CASTPLAHPTDTQYF.

This chain uses TRBV30 with TRBJ1-5, with a tentative D call TRBD1 (5 bases). Germline V gene data show CDR1 as GTSNPN and CDR2 as SVGIG (reference sequence). This CDR3 contains 13 residues. V was trimmed by 5 bases and J by 0 bases, leaving 8 bases between them. Here the CDR3 DNA reads TGTGCCTGGGGGGGAGATAGCAATCAGCCCCAGCATTTT. Its protein is CAWGGDSNQPQHF.

This clone was recorded a few times. The CDR3 bases are TGTGCCAGCAGAAACACAGGGAATTATGGCGATGAGCAGTTCTTC. Residues: CASRNTGNYGDEQFF. The chain has TRBV28 and TRBJ2-1, with D possibly matching TRBD1 (6 bases). Trimming pared 6 bases from V and 8 bases from J, leaving 20 bases between. The CDR3 runs 15 residues. CDR1 and CDR2 from the germline V gene are MDHEN and SYDVKM.

This clone counts as medium-sized. CDR3 nucleotide sequence: TGTGCCAGCAGCTTAGGCCTAGCGGTCCAAGAGACCCAGTACTTC. Translated, it gives CASSLGLAVQETQYF. The J gene is TRBJ2-5, the V gene TRBV11-3; 7 nucleotides agree with TRBD2. V gave up 1 base and J gave up 1 base; unmatched junction bases: 3. The CDR3 runs to 15 residues. The germline CDR1 and CDR2 sequences are SGHNT and YENEEA. The full variable domain, its missing parts supplied by reference TRBV11-3 and TRBJ2-5, is EAGVVQSPRYKIIEKKQPVAFWCNPISGHNTLYWYLQNLGQGPELLIRYENEEAVDDSQLPKDRFSAERLKGVDSTLKIQPAELGDSAVYLCASSLGLAVQETQYFGPGTRLLVL.

The chain recombines TRBV14 with TRBJ1-6; weak D call: TRBD1 (6 bases). V lost 1 base to trimming and J lost 9 bases, with 19 bases between them. The CDR3 is 17 amino acids. Germline V gene lookup returns CDR1 SGHDN and CDR2 FVKESK. CDR3 DNA sequence: TGTGCCAGCAGCCAAGGCCCCCTCTGGGCACAGGGTTCACCCCTCCACTTT. Amino acids: CASSQGPLWAQGSPLHF.

By proportion, this clone is medium-sized (0.01 to 0.1%). This chain uses TRBV9 with TRBJ1-1; 8 bases are a match to TRBD1. Germline V gene sequence: CDR1 SGDLS, CDR2 YYNGEE. The CDR3 runs to 14 residues. V was pared by 4 bases and J by 1 base, with 3 bases of the junction left unmatched. The CDR3 here is CASSQGTGNTEAFF. CDR3 bases: TGTGCCAGCAGCCAAGGGACAGGGAACACTGAAGCTTTCTTT.

This clone is labeled as medium-sized. The chain is built from TRBV11-3 and TRBJ2-7, with D possibly being TRBD1 or TRBD2 (5 bases each). The CDR3 loop spans 17 amino acids. V lost 5 bases and J 3 bases, leaving 23 bases between the germline ends. The germline V gene has CDR1 SGHNT and CDR2 YENEEA. This chain's CDR3 is CASSRRSYGLGDYEQYF. CDR3 nucleotides: TGTGCCAGCAGCCGGAGGAGTTACGGGTTAGGGGACTACGAGCAGTACTTC.

CDR3 DNA: TGTGCCTGGAGCAAAGGGGGGTACAAGGCGGTCTACGAGCAGTACTTC. Protein sequence: CAWSKGGYKAVYEQYF. The chain joins TRBV30 to TRBJ2-7; D may be TRBD1 or TRBD2 (6 bases each). From germline, CDR1 is GTSNPN and CDR2 SVGIG (reference sequence). CDR3 length: 16 residues. The germline V and J ends were trimmed by 3 bases and 3 bases, with 21 bases remaining between them.

This clone is medium-sized (0.01 to 0.1%) in the sample. The chain carries TRBV11-3 and TRBJ2-1, with 12 nucleotides matching TRBD2. Per germline, CDR1 SGHNT and CDR2 YENEEA. This CDR3 has 18 residues. With 5 bases clipped from V and 0 bases from J, the junction kept 8 bases outside the gene matches. This CDR3 is CASSPLAGGPSSYNEQFF. CDR3 DNA sequence: TGTGCCAGCAGCCCCCTAGCGGGGGGGCCCAGCTCCTACAATGAGCAGTTCTTC.

This clone was observed a few times. The rearrangement uses TRBV28 and TRBJ2-4; 7 nucleotides align to TRBD1. With 5 bases clipped from V and 0 bases from J, the junction kept 10 bases outside the gene matches. This CDR3 region has 17 residues. Germline lookup yields CDR1 MDHEN and CDR2 SYDVKM. The chain's CDR3 is CASSREGTVVAKNIQYF. As DNA, the CDR3 is TGTGCCAGCAGTCGAGAAGGGACAGTTGTAGCCAAAAACATTCAGTACTTC.